The source of this TCR beta chain is a study of blood T cell repertoires in COVID-19. Overall study: From T cells, B-cell-depleted T cells, or PBMCs came the material, which was cDNA or gDNA.

The J segment lost 6 bases and the V segment lost 4 bases, leaving 7 bases of the junction unmatched. This CDR3 comprises 13 residues. The germline V gene encodes CDR1 SGHRS and CDR2 YFSETQ. Assignments of participants to cohorts depended upon their own reported clinical history. Clones were read by immunoSEQ multiplex PCR, and TCRdb kept only the in-frame ones, dropping some. Of a few hundred thousand clones in the sample, about 79% were seen once. The source material was PBMCs or T cells enriched from blood (not recorded which). This TCR derives from a woman aged 55-75 years who had recovered from COVID-19. The chain links TRBV5-1 to TRBJ2-7; 7 positions match TRBD1. The CDR3 DNA reads as TGCGCCAGCAGCCAAGGACAGGTAATCGAGCAGTACTTC. Amino acids: CASSQGQVIEQYF. Filled out from reference TRBV5-1 and TRBJ2-7, the complete variable domain reads KAGVTQTPRYLIKTRGQQVTLSCSPISGHRSVSWYQQTPGQGLQFLFEYFSETQRNKGNFPGRFSGRQFSNSRSEMNVSTLELGDSALYLCASSQGQVIEQYFGPGTRLTVT.